Shown below are 15 T cell receptor beta chains from a single sample sequenced in a study of T cells in Graves' hyperthyroidism and ophthalmopathy. TCR beta CDR3 regions were amplified from RNA. The HTBI primer set served for first-round RT-PCR of the TCR CDR3. TCRdb passed the multiplex PCR reads through MiXCR, listing each CDR3 protein once. The repertoire consists of fewer than 900,000 distinct CDR3 sequences, with roughly 17% occurring once and the leading ten covering approximately 8.4%. Sequenced input: blood. These receptors all come from a man aged 18 to 29 with Graves' hyperthyroidism.

There are many counts of this clonotype. The chain joins TRBV20-1 to TRBJ2-3, with D perhaps TRBD1 (6 bases). Trimming left V 0 bases short and J 2 bases short, with 15 bases between. Germline V gene lookup returns CDR1 DFQATT and CDR2 SNEGSKA (reference sequence). The CDR3 has 16 amino acids. The CDR3 loop reads CSARDLGQSFTDTQYF. In nucleotides, the CDR3 is TGCAGTGCTAGAGACCTCGGACAGTCTTTCACAGATACGCAGTATTTT.

V is TRBV5-1 and J is TRBJ1-2; D not certain. Looked up from germline, CDR1 is SGHRS and CDR2 is YFSETQ. This CDR3 is 14 amino acids long. The ends were cut back, 0 bases at V and 3 bases at J, with 9 bases in the middle. CDR3 region: CASSLGRIDYGYTF. CDR3 bases: TGCGCCAGCAGCTTGGGCAGGATCGACTATGGCTACACCTTC.

Notes on this clonotype: A much larger clone differs by one base, so this may be a read error. The CDR3 DNA is TGTGCCGGCAGCTTGGCCAGAACAGACCTTGGCTACACCTTC. Protein: CAGSLARTDLGYTF. J is TRBJ1-2 and V is TRBV7-2; D gene uncertain. The CDR3 spans 14 residues. The V gene's germline CDR1 is SGHTA and CDR2 FQGNSA.

This clonotype has a handful of counts. V usage is TRBV20-1 and J usage is TRBJ1-5, with D possibly TRBD1 on 6 matching bases. The CDR3 totals 13 residues. Trimming removed 7 bases at V and 1 base at J, with 11 bases between. Germline CDR1 reads DFQATT; CDR2 reads SNEGSKA (reference sequence). CDR3 DNA: TGCAGTGTGCCGGGGGGCAGCAATCAGCCCCAGCATTTT. Translating gives CSVPGGSNQPQHF.

The chain carries TRBV5-5 and TRBJ2-1, with D maybe TRBD1 (7 bases). Germline values: CDR1 SGHKS, CDR2 YYEKEE (reference sequence). The CDR3 contains 14 residues. The ends were cut back, 2 bases at V and 10 bases at J, with 16 bases in the middle. In DNA form, the CDR3 reads TGTGCCAGCAGCTTCCGACAGGGAGGCGGAGAGCAGTTCTTC. Amino acids: CASSFRQGGGEQFF.

This clonotype was counted at least ten times. The chain employs TRBV7-2 and TRBJ1-5; D gene uncertain. The CDR3 covers 13 residues. Germline V lookup: CDR1 SGHTA, CDR2 FQGNSA. Trimming removed 6 bases at V and 2 bases at J, with 8 bases between. DNA of the CDR3: TGTGCCAGCAGTTCTGGTGGCAATCAGCCCCAGCATTTT. It yields the protein CASSSGGNQPQHF.

This clonotype was counted ten times or more. The chain couples TRBV4-2 to TRBJ2-3; 8 nucleotides align to TRBD1. Per the germline V gene, CDR1 is LGHNA and CDR2 is YNFKEQ. V shed 4 bases and J 4 bases; nucleotides not matched to a gene: 10. This CDR3 comprises 16 residues. The CDR3 spells CASSPRTGREADTQYF. The CDR3 region has the DNA TGTGCCAGCAGCCCCCGGACAGGGCGAGAGGCAGATACGCAGTATTTT.

The J gene is TRBJ2-7, the V gene TRBV20-1; no clear D. Germline CDR1 reads DFQATT; CDR2 reads SNEGSKA (reference sequence). The CDR3 has 11 amino acids. The ends were cut back, 6 bases at V and 5 bases at J, with 11 bases in the middle. CDR3 loop: CSALLRNEQYF. CDR3 bases: TGCAGTGCCCTCCTAAGGAACGAGCAGTACTTC.

The chain carries TRBV6-1 and TRBJ1-5, with D possibly matching TRBD1 (6 bases). The CDR3 contains 14 residues. V was clipped by 5 bases and J by 7 bases, with 15 bases between them. CDR1 and CDR2 from the germline V gene are MNHNS and SASEGT. The CDR3 bases are TGTGCCAGCAGTAGATACAGGGAGGACCAGCCCCAGCATTTT. Translating gives CASSRYREDQPQHF.

The rearrangement uses TRBV6-1 and TRBJ1-5; D is possibly TRBD1 (5 bases). The CDR3 is made up of 13 amino acids. Germline CDR1 reads MNHNS; CDR2 reads SASEGT. With 7 bases removed from V and 5 bases from J, the gap between germline ends came to 12 bases. The CDR3 region is CASMGEGHQPQHF. The CDR3 DNA reads TGTGCCAGCATGGGGGAGGGTCATCAGCCCCAGCATTTT.

This clonotype appeared a single time. The chain joins TRBV2 to TRBJ2-2; D perhaps matches TRBD1 (7 bases). V was trimmed by 5 bases and J by 4 bases, leaving 17 bases between them. CDR3 size: 16 residues. CDR1 and CDR2 from the germline V gene are SNHLY and FYNNEI. Here the CDR3 reads CASSPRGNRGTGELFF. The CDR3 bases are TGTGCCAGCAGTCCCCGCGGGAACAGGGGCACCGGGGAGCTGTTTTTT.

Remarks on this clonotype: One end of the junction is discordant with germline, which a read error may explain. The genes are TRBV12-3 or TRBV12-4 and TRBJ1-6; tentatively, D is TRBD1 (5 bases). The CDR3 has 12 residues. The CDR3 DNA follows: TGTGCCAGCAGTTGGGGGAATTCACCCCTCAACTTT. Translating gives CASSWGNSPLNF.

This clonotype was seen many times. V usage is TRBV20-1 and J usage is TRBJ2-7; 10 bases fit TRBD2. The trim removed 5 bases at V and 0 bases at J, leaving 1 base unmatched. In germline, CDR1 is DFQATT, CDR2 SNEGSKA (reference sequence). CDR3 length equals 13 residues. CDR3 amino acids: CSAGTSDSYEQYF. In DNA form, the CDR3 reads TGCAGTGCTGGGACTAGCGACTCCTACGAGCAGTACTTC.

This chain connects TRBV19 to TRBJ1-3; D is unresolved. V gave up 6 bases and J gave up 3 bases, with 15 bases separating them. The CDR3 has 15 amino acids. The germline CDR1 and CDR2 sequences are LNHDA and SQIVND (reference sequence). The CDR3 protein is CASRREKTYGNTIYF. CDR3 DNA sequence: TGTGCCAGTAGAAGGGAGAAGACTTATGGAAACACCATATATTTT. Using reference TRBV19 and TRBJ1-3 for the parts outside the CDR3, the full variable domain is DGGITQSPKYLFRKEGQNVTLSCEQNLNHDAMYWYRQDPGQGLRLIYYSQIVNDFQKGDIAEGYSVSREKKESFPLTVTSAQKNPTAFYLCASRREKTYGNTIYFGEGSWLTVV.

This clonotype showed up many times. The chain joins TRBV30 to TRBJ1-4; D unclear. V lost 8 bases, J lost 3 bases, and 19 bases lay in between. The CDR3 loop spans 15 amino acids. Germline loops: CDR1 GTSNPN, CDR2 SVGIG (reference sequence). CDR3 protein: CAGQLSDVANEKLFF. The CDR3 DNA sequence: TGTGCCGGGCAACTTTCGGACGTGGCTAATGAAAAACTGTTTTTT.